One T cell receptor beta chain is described in this entry. Its specificity is unknown. This sample stems from a study of post-analysis software for immune sequencing data. Across the whole study: Several disease courses (relapsing-remitting, secondary progressive and progressive-relapsing) of multiple sclerosis were included.

Findings and limits, study-wide: A handful of TRBV segments, including TRBV5-6, TRBV5-1 and TRBV20-1, were more frequent in patients than controls.

The TCR beta cDNA libraries carried unique molecular identifiers. Some 500,000 cDNA molecules were obtained from approximately 0.91 to 9.4 million T cells. TCRdb redid the calling of the PCR reads with MiXCR, one entry per CDR3 protein. Of hundreds of thousands of distinct CDR3 sequences in the sample, about 40% were seen once. V was shortened by 1 base and J by 6 bases, with 10 bases between the two germline ends. The CDR3 length is 14 residues. The V and J genes are TRBV12-3 or TRBV12-4 and TRBJ1-5; D is unclear. This receptor was taken from a girl between 5 and 17 years old with multiple sclerosis. Sequencing used blood. CDR3 bases: TGTGCCAGCAGTTTAGTAGGGAACGGTCAGCCCCAGCATTTT. This gives the protein CASSLVGNGQPQHF.